This T cell receptor (beta chain) is drawn from a study of shared clonotypes between healthy human individuals. Study information: Three plates were used per donor for CD4 naive, three for CD4 memory, two for CD8 naive and one for CD8 memory.

As regards this clone: Its specificity is unknown.

Assay runs were performed at deep level. Assay used: immunoSEQ multiplex PCR; TCRdb lists only in-frame clones, some missing. The sample carries just over 2,000,000 clones, 85% to 95% recorded once. This CDR3 has 15 amino acids. Trimming removed 6 bases from V and 0 bases from J; junction bases left unmatched: 6. From germline, CDR1 is SGHTA and CDR2 FQGNSA. Study-level results: Sharing across four donors was highest in naive CD4 (around 5%) and lowest in memory CD8 (roughly 0.4%).

The chain uses TRBV7-2 and TRBJ2-3; the match to TRBD1 covers 7 bases. The sequencing sample was made of naive CD4+ T cells sorted from blood. Subset meaning: CD45RA+ positively selected. This TCR was sampled from a man aged 18 to 29 in good health. CDR3 DNA sequence: TGTGCCAGCAGGGGTACAGGGGTTAGCACAGATACGCAGTATTTT. Protein product: CASRGTGVSTDTQYF.